Detailed here is one TCR beta chain. Its recognized antigen is unknown. Nothing much larger sits one base from this clone, and base qualities are not available. This entry is derived from a study of control samples from healthy donors and cancer patients (dated by TCRdb to about 2020). Libraries were prepared through the immunoSEQ multiplex PCR assay. TCRdb obtained this table from immuneACCESS and retained in-frame rearrangements with V and J assigned. These tables miss some clones; where compared with another copy, unresolved V genes account for less than half of the shortfall, and the remainder is unexplained. The sample table records roughly 59,000 clones; 92% of these occur just once. Clones ranked in the top ten supply 1.7% of the sample. CDR1 and CDR2, looked up from the germline V gene, are SNHLY and FYNNEI. From the cysteine up to the phenylalanine, the CDR3 has a length of 16 residues. The CDR3 DNA has 48 bases and is translated from base 1. V and J lose 1 base and 5 bases, and a span of 15 bases separates them.

This sequence was found in a man aged 35-49 years with colorectal cancer. This chain is built from TRBV2 and TRBJ2-1; a tentative D call is TRBD1 (6 bases match). Input material: PBMCs. The CDR3 is CASSEVPGVGHNEQFF. The nucleotide sequence reads as follows: TGTGCCAGCAGTGAAGTACCAGGGGTCGGTCACAATGAGCAGTTCTTC. Supplemented by the reference TRBV2 and TRBJ2-1 proteins around the CDR3, the complete variable domain is EPEVTQTPSHQVTQMGQEVILRCVPISNHLYFYWYRQILGQKVEFLVSFYNNEISEKSEIFDDQFSVERPDGSNFTLKIRSTKLEDSAMYFCASSEVPGVGHNEQFFGPGTRLTVL.